The source of this T cell receptor (beta chain) is a study of blood T cell repertoires in COVID-19 (dated by TCRdb to 2018 to 2020). Background for the entire study: The collaborator samples originated in the United States, Italy and Spain and spanned the acute and convalescent phases of COVID-19. Samples were obtained from the ongoing ImmuneRACE study (first 160 participants) and from some 1,200 subjects provided by 6 global collaborators. Where HLA class I and class II types were available, the types were taken from metadata supplied by the sample provider, not from assay-based typing. The prospective study material was composed of cDNA or gDNA derived from T cells, B-cell-depleted T cells, or PBMCs. The dataset comprised deeply sampled blood TCRbeta repertoires from subjects exposed to, actively infected with, or recovered from COVID-19. The sample metadata nearly always contained a de-identified subject ID, COVID-19 status, age in years and sex. The repertoires were made available in a free public database intended to serve as a resource for research on the immune response to SARS-CoV-2.

General findings and caveats noted by the study authors: Clinical and demographic metadata were provided uncurated, with the amount varying by source and participant.

TCRbeta CDR3 regions were amplified from genomic DNA using the immunoSEQ Assay, a bias-controlled multiplex PCR. The authors processed their data as follows. Within the assay, amplification of reference gene primers was used to estimate how many nucleated cells each sample contained. To quantify the absolute abundance of each unique TCRbeta CDR3 rearrangement, sequence reads were collapsed and filtered. Productive Simpson clonality was computed per sample as the square root of Simpson's diversity index over productive rearrangements. Held by TCRdb, this immuneACCESS table contains in-frame sequences only and omits some clones. Under half of the omission traces to an unresolved V gene where checked; the cause of the rest is unknown. V, J and clone size were drawn from that table, and D and trimming were deduced from the DNA. The sample table contains tens of thousands of clones; only one count was recorded for 85% to 90% of them. Over 10% of the sample belongs to the ten largest clones.

Regarding this clone: This receptor's antigen is unknown. No clone much larger than this one lies a single base away; base qualities are absent.

Each collaborating institution followed its own protocols to collect whole blood in K2EDTA tubes. For TCRbeta analysis, collaborators shipped samples as frozen whole blood, isolated PBMCs, or DNA extracted from either of those sample types. V lost 4 bases and J lost 7 bases; the stretch between them is 20 bases long. Reading from cysteine to phenylalanine, the CDR3 counts 16 amino acids. Only CDR3 DNA remains: 48 bases, in frame from the first base. The sequencing input was peripheral blood. This TCR came from a man older than 75 with acute or convalescent COVID-19. Recombination joined TRBV23-1 with TRBJ1-5; possibly the D gene is TRBD1, per 5 matching bases. Being an ORF, TRBV23-1 has a function that is uncertain. The nucleotide sequence reads as follows: TGCGCCAGCAGTCCCCAGGGACGGGGGAGGGAGCAGCCCCAGCATTTT. Its protein reads: CASSPQGRGREQPQHF.